Described below is a single TCR beta chain sequence and its context. The data belong to a study of blood T cell repertoires in COVID-19. Source study methods: For nucleated cells, counts were estimated from reference gene primer amplification. This table comes from immunoSEQ multiplex PCR, and its TCRdb copy is limited to in-frame clones, with some not included. The V and J calls and clone size are taken from that table; D and trimming were inferred from the DNA. This table has 61,000 or so clones, about 83% appearing once. The V and J ends lost 3 bases and 10 bases, in that order; junction bases with no gene match: 14. The CDR3 length is 16 residues. Germline CDR1 is SGDLS and CDR2 is YYNGEE.

The TCR comes from a woman of 80 years or more with acute or convalescent COVID-19. The sequencing sample was made of peripheral blood. The gene calls are TRBV9 and TRBJ2-1; 9 bases line up with TRBD1. The CDR3 nucleotides are TGTGCCAGCAGCGCGGGAACGGGACAGGGAGGGGGCGAGCAGTTCTTC. It translates to CASSAGTGQGGGEQFF.